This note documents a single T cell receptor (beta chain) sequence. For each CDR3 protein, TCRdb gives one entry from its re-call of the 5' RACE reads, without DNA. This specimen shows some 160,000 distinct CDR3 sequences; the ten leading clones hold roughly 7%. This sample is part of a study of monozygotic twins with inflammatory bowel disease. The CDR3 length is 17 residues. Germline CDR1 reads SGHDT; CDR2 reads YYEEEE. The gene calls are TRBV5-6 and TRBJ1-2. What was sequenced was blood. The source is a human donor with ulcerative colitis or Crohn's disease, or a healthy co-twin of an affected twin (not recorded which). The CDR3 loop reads CASSLGQFPRANYGYTF.